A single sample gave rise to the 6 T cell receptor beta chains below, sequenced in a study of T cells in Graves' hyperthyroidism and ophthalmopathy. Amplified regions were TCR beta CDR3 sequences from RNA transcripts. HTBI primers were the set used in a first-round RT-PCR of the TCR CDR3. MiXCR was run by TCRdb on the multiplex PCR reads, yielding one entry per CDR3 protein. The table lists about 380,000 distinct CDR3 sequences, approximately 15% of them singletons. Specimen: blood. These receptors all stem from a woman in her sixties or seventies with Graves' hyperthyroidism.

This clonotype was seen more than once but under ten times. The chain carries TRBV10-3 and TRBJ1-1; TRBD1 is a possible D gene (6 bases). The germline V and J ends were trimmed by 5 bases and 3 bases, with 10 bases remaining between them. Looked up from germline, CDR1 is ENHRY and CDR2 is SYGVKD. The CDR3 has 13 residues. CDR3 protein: CAISPAGDTEAFF. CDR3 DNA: TGTGCCATCAGTCCGGCAGGGGACACTGAAGCTTTCTTT.

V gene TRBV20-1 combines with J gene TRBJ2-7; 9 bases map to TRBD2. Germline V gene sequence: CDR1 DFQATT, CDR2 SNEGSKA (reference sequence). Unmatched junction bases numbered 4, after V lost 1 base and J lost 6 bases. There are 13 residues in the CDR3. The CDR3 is CSARGGRALEQYF. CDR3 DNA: TGCAGTGCTAGAGGCGGGAGGGCCCTCGAGCAGTACTTC.

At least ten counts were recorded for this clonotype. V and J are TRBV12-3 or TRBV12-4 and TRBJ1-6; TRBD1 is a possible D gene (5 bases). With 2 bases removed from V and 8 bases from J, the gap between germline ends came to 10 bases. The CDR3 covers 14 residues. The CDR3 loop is CASSLSRAHSPLHF. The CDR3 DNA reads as TGTGCCAGCAGTTTATCCAGGGCGCATTCACCCCTCCACTTT.

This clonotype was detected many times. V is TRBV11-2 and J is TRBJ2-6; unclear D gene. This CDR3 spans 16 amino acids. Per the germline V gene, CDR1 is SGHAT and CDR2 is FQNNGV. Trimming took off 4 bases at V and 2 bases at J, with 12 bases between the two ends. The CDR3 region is CASSSPLAAGANVLTF. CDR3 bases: TGTGCCAGCAGCTCACCGCTCGCCGCTGGGGCCAACGTCCTGACTTTC.

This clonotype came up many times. The CDR3 DNA is TGTGCCAGCAGCTTAGGCAGGAGCACAGATACGCAGTATTTT. Translated: CASSLGRSTDTQYF. This sequence joins TRBV7-8 and TRBJ2-3; no clear D gene. The CDR3 is 14 amino acids. Germline assignment: CDR1 SGHVS and CDR2 FQNEAQ. Trimming stripped 1 base from V and 0 bases from J, with 5 bases between.

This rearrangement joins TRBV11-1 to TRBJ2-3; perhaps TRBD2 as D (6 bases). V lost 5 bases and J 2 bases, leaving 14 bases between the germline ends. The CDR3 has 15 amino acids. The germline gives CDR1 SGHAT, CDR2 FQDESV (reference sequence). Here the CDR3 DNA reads TGTGCCAGCAGCCCCCCGGGACTCCACACAGATACGCAGTATTTT. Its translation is CASSPPGLHTDTQYF.